One and the same sample provided the 9 T cell receptor beta chains below, sequenced in a study of CD8+ T cells in alopecia areata. RNA extraction was followed by reverse transcription into cDNA, which acted as the sequencing template. The assay was immunoSEQ multiplex PCR, and TCRdb's table has in-frame clones only and misses some. The specimen has about 110,000 clones, none found just once. Material for sequencing was lesional skin. The receptor set was obtained from a C3H/HeJ mouse with alopecia areata. This line is of MHC haplotype H2-k.

In regard to this clone: Genes and germline come from the mouse. The CDR3 end falls 4 residues outside the read, so it is completed with the germline J gene. The V and J genes are TRBV29 and TRBJ2-5; weak D call: TRBD1 (5 bases). This CDR3 has 13 amino acids. The germline V gene encodes CDR1 MSHET and CDR2 SYDVDS. Trimming pared 3 bases from V and 1 base from J, leaving 5 bases between. CDR3 amino acids: CASSLTDQDTQYF. The part of the CDR3 DNA that was read is TGTGCTAGCAGTTTGACAGACCAAGAC.

In the case of this clone: The gene names here belong to mouse. With the read ending 4 residues before the CDR3 end, the germline J gene is used to fill in that end. The rearrangement joins TRBV14 to TRBJ2-3; D may be TRBD1 (5 bases). CDR1 is SGHDT and CDR2 is FRDEAV in the germline V gene. V dropped 5 bases and J dropped 0 bases, with 13 bases sitting between them. The CDR3 length is 15 residues. The CDR3 reads CASSPDISSAETLYF. The covered CDR3 bases are TGTGCCAGCAGCCCGGACATATCTAGTGCAGAA.

This clone appeared a few times. The junction and the germline gene differ at one end; a read error may be behind it. The gene names here belong to mouse. The read finishes 4 residues shy of the CDR3 end, and the germline J gene is used to complete it. This sequence joins TRBV19 and TRBJ2-2; weak D call: TRBD2 (8 bases). Germline V lookup: CDR1 FNHDT, CDR2 SITEND (reference sequence). There are 14 residues in the CDR3. The CDR3 loop reads CARRGGADTGQLYF. CDR3 DNA, as far as it was read: TGTGCCCGCAGGGGGGGCGCGGACACCGGG.

About this clone itself: Mouse gene names and germline throughout. The CDR3 is cut off 4 residues early in the read; its end comes from the germline J gene. The chain joins TRBV13-1 to TRBJ2-1; a weak D match, TRBD1 (6 bases). V was pared by 1 base and J by 4 bases, with 9 bases between. CDR1 is NSHNY and CDR2 is SYGAGN in the germline V gene. CDR3 length: 14 amino acids. The CDR3 protein is CASSDSGQYAEQFF. CDR3 DNA, as far as it was read: TGTGCCAGCAGTGATTCGGGACAATATGCT.

The sample holds a few counts of this clone. The gene symbols are mouse symbols. The read comes to an end 4 residues before the CDR3 does, leaving the germline J gene to fill in the end. The same CDR3 can be traced to other DNA sequences in this sample. The chain couples TRBV31 to TRBJ1-1, with 7 positions matching TRBD1. Germline CDR1 GKSSPN, CDR2 SITVG. The length of the CDR3 is 12 residues. The CDR3 DNA, read in part, is TGTGCCTGGAGTTTGACAGGGACA. Translated, it gives CAWSLTGT. The full CDR3 sequence reads CAWSLTGTEVFF.

About this clone: The genes and germline here are from mouse. With the read ending 4 residues before the CDR3 end, the germline J gene is used to fill in that end. The chain combines TRBV31 with TRBJ2-7; 7 nucleotides match TRBD1. Germline-derived CDR1 and CDR2 are GKSSPN and SITVG. The CDR3 consists of 14 residues. Unmatched junction bases numbered 5, after V lost 0 bases and J lost 3 bases. The CDR3 sequence: CAWSLGAGGYEQYF. Partial CDR3 DNA: TGTGCCTGGAGTCTTGGGGCAGGGGGCTAT. The complete variable domain, with remaining parts taken from reference TRBV31 and TRBJ2-7, reads AQTIHQWPVAEIKAVGSPLSLGCTIKGKSSPNLYWYWQATGGTLQQLFYSITVGQVESVVQLNLSASRPKDDQFILSTEKLLLSHSGFYLCAWSLGAGGYEQYFGPGTRLTVL.

This clone appeared a few times. Here the gene names and germline are mouse. The read falls 4 residues short of the CDR3 end, and the missing part is taken from the germline J gene. V usage is TRBV13-3 and J usage is TRBJ1-1; 9 bases map to TRBD1. Germline values: CDR1 NNHDY, CDR2 SYVADS. The CDR3 is 14 residues long. V dropped 3 bases and J dropped 3; count of bases not matched to a gene: 3. The CDR3 here is CASSGGQGYTEVFF. The covered CDR3 bases are TGTGCCAGCAGTGGGGGACAGGGTTACACA.

This clone occurred a few times. The genes are named according to mouse. The read terminates 4 residues ahead of where the CDR3 ends, so the germline J gene completes it. The rearrangement links TRBV13-2 to TRBJ2-1, with 10 positions matching TRBD1. The V gene's germline CDR1 is NNHNN and CDR2 SYGAGS (reference sequence). The CDR3 contains 16 residues. After removal of 2 bases from V and 4 bases from J, the junction contained 6 bases not matched to a gene. CDR3 loop: CASGDRDRGPYAEQFF. The DNA read from the CDR3 is TGTGCCAGCGGTGACCGGGACAGGGGACCTTATGCT.

Of note for this clone: The genes are named according to mouse. The read gets to within 4 residues of the CDR3 end, and the germline J gene fills in the rest. This chain joins TRBV1 and TRBJ2-2; 8 bases align to TRBD1. The ends lost 6 bases at V and 3 bases at J; junction bases unmatched: 3. The CDR3 is made up of 14 amino acids. CDR1 and CDR2 (germline): NSQYPW, LRSPGD (reference sequence). Partial CDR3 DNA: TGCACCTGCAGGCAGGGACAGGACACCGGG. Its translation: CTCRQGQDTG. The entire CDR3 reads CTCRQGQDTGQLYF.